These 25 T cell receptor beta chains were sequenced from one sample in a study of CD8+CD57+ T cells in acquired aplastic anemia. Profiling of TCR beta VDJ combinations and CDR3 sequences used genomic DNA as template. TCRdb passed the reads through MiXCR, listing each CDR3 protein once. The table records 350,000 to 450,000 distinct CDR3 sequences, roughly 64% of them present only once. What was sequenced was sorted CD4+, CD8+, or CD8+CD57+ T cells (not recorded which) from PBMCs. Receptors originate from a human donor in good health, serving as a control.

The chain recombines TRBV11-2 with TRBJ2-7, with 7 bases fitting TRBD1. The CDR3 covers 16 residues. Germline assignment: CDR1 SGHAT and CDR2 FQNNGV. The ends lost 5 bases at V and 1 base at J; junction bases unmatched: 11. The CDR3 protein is CASSGTGARESYEQYF. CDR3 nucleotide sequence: TGTGCCAGCAGCGGCACAGGGGCCAGGGAGTCCTACGAGCAGTACTTC.

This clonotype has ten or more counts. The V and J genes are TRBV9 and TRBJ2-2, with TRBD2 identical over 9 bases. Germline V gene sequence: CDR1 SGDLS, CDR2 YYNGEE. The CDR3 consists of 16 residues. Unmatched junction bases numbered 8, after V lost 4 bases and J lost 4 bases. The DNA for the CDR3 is TGTGCCAGCAGCTTGAGCGGGGGGCCGTCCACCGGGGAGCTGTTTTTT. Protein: CASSLSGGPSTGELFF.

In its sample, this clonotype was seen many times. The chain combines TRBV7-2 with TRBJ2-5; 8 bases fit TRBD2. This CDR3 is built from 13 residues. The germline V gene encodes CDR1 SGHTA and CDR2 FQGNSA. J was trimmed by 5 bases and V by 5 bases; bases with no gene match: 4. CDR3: CASSPRGGETQYF. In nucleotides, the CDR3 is TGTGCCAGCAGCCCCCGGGGGGGCGAGACCCAGTACTTC.

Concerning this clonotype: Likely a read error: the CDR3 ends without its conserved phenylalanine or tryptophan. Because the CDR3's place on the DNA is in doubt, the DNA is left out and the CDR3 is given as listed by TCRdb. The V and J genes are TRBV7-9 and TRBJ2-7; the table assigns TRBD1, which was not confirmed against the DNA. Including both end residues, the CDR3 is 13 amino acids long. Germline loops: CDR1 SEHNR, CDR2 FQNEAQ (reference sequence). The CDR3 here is CASSSGGGRLESL.

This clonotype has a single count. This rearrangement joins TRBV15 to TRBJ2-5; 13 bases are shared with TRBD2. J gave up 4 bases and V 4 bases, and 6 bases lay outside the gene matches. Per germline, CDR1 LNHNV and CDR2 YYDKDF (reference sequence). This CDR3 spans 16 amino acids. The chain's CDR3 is CATSTGTSGGGETQYF. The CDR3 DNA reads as TGTGCCACCAGCACGGGTACTAGCGGGGGGGGAGAGACCCAGTACTTC. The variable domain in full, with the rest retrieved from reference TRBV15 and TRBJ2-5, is DAMVIQNPRYQVTQFGKPVTLSCSQTLNHNVMYWYQQKSSQAPKLLFHYYDKDFNNEADTPDNFQSRRPNTSFCFLDIRSPGLGDTAMYLCATSTGTSGGGETQYFGPGTRLLVL.

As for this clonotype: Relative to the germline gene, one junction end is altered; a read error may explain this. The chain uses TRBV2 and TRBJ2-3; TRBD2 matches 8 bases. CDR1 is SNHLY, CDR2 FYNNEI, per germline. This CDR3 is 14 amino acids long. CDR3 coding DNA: TGTGCCGTTAGGGGCGGGGGGAGCTCAGACAAGCAGTATTTC. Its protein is CAVRGGGSSDKQYF. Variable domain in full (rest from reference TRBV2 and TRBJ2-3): EPEVTQTPSHQVTQMGQEVILRCVPISNHLYFYWYRQILGQKVEFLVSFYNNEISEKSEIFDDQFSVERPDGSNFTLKIRSTKLEDSAMYFCAVRGGGSSDKQYFGPGTRLTVL.

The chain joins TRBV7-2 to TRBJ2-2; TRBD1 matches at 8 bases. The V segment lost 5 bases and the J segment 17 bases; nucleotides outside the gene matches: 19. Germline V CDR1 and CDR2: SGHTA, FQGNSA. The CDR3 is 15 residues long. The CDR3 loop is CASSKRDRGAYGYFF. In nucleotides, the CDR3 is TGTGCCAGCAGCAAGCGAGACAGGGGAGCCTATGGCTACTTTTTT.

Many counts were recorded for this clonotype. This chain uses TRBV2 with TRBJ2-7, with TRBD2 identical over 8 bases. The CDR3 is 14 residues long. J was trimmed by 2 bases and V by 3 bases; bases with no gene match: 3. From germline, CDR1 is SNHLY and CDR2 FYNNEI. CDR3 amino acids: CASSDGGGPYEQYF. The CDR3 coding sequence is TGTGCCAGCAGTGATGGCGGGGGGCCCTACGAGCAGTACTTC.

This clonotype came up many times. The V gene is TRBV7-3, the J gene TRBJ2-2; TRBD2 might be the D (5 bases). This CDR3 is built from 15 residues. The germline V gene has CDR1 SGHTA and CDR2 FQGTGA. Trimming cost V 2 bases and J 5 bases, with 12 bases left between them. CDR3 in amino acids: CASSLQSGGTGELFF. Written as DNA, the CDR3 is TGTGCCAGCAGCTTACAGTCAGGCGGGACCGGGGAGCTGTTTTTT.

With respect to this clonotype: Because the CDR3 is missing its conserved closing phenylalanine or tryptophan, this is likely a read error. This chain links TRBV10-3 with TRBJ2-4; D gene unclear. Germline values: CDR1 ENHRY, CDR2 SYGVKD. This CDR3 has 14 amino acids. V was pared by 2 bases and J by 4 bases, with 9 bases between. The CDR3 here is CAISEKAEKNIQYL. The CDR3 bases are TGTGCCATCAGTGAGAAGGCCGAAAAAAACATTCAGTACTTG.

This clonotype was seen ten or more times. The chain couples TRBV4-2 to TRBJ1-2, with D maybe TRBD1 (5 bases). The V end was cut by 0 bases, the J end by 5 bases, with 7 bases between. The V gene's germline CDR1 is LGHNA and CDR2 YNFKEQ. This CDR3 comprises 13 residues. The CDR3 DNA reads TGTGCCAGCAGCCAAGAGACAGAGTATGGCTACACCTTC. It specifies CASSQETEYGYTF.

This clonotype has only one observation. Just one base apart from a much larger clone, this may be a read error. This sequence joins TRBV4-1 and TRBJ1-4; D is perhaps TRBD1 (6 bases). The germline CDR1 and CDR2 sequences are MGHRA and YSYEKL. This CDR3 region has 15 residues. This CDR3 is CASGQEGGFSEKLFF. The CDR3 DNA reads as TGCGCCAGCGGCCAAGAGGGGGGGTTTTCGGAAAAACTGTTTTTT.

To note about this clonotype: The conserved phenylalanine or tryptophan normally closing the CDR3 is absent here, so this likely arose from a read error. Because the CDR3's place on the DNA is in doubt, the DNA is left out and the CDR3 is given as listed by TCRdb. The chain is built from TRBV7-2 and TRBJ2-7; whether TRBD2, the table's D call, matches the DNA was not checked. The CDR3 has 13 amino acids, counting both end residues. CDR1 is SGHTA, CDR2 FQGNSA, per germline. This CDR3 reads CASRTRGANSGYT.

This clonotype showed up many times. The CDR3 region is CASSELRGIQETQYF. DNA for the CDR3: TGTGCCAGCAGTGAACTAAGGGGAATCCAAGAGACCCAGTACTTC. This chain uses TRBV6-1 with TRBJ2-5, with TRBD1 as a possible D gene (5 bases). Germline-derived CDR1 and CDR2 are MNHNS and SASEGT. V was shortened by 2 bases and J by 1 base, with 11 bases between the two germline ends. The CDR3 is 15 residues long.

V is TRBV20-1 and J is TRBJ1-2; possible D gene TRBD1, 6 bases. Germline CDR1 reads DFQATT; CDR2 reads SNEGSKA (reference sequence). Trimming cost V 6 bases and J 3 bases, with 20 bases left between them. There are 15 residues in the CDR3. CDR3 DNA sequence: TGCAGTGCCAGGGCTGGGGGCGAGGCCGACTATGGCTACACCTTC. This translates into CSARAGGEADYGYTF.

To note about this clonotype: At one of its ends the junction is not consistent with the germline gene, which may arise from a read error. The DNA of the CDR3 is TGTGCCACCAGCAGAGATTGGCAGAACGCAAATGAGCAGTTCTTC. It specifies CATSRDWQNANEQFF. The chain is built from TRBV5-1 and TRBJ2-1; D uncertain. The germline gives CDR1 SGHRS, CDR2 YFSETQ. The CDR3 is 15 residues long.

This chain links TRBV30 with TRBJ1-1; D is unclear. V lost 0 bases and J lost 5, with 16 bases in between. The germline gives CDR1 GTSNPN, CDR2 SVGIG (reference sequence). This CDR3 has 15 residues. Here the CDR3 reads CAWSVIGLLQTEAFF. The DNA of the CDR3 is TGTGCCTGGAGTGTTATCGGGCTTTTGCAAACTGAAGCTTTCTTT.

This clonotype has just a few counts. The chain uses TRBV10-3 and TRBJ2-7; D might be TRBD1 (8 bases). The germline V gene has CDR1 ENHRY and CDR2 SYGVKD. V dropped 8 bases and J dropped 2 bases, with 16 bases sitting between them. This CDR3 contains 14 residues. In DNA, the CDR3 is TGTGCCATCGCGATACAGGGGGGGACCTACGAGCAGTACTTC. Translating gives CAIAIQGGTYEQYF.

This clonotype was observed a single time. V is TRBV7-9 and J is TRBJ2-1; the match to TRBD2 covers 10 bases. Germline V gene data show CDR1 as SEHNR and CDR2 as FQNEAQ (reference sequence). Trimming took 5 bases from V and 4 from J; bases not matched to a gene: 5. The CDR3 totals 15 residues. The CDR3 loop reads CASSPTSGEYNEQFF. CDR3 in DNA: TGTGCCAGCAGCCCTACTAGCGGGGAGTACAATGAGCAGTTCTTC.

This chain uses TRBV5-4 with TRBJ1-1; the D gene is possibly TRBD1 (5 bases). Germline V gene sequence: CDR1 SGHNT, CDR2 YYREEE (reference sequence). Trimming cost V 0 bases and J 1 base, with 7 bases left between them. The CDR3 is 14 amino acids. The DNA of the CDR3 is TGTGCCAGCAGCTTGGTGGGGCAGAACACTGAAGCTTTCTTT. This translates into CASSLVGQNTEAFF.

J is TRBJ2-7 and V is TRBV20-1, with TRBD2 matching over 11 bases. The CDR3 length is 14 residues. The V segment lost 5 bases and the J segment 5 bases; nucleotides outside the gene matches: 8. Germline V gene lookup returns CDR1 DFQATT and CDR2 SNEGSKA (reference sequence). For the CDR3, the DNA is TGCAGTGCTCCGTTCCTAGCGGGGGGCCACGAGCAGTACTTC. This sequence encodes CSAPFLAGGHEQYF.

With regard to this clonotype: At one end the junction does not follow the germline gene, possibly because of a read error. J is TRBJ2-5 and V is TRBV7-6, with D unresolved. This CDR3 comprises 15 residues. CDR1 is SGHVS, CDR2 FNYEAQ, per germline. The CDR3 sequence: CASSIDPVSGETKYF. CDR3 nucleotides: TGTGCCAGCAGCATCGACCCGGTCTCAGGAGAGACCAAGTACTTC.

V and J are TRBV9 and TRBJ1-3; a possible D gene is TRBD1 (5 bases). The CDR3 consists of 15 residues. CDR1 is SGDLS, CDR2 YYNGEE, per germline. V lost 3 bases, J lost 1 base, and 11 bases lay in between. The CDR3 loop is CASSAGHLSGNTIYF. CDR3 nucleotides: TGTGCCAGCAGCGCAGGACACCTATCTGGAAACACCATATATTTT.

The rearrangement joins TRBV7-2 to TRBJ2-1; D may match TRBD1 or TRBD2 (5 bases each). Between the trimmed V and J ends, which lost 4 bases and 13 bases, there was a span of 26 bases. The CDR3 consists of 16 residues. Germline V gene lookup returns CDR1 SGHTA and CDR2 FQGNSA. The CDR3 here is CASSSRTGQSSGNQFF. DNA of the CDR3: TGTGCCAGCAGCTCCCGGACGGGGCAGAGCTCTGGAAACCAGTTCTTC.

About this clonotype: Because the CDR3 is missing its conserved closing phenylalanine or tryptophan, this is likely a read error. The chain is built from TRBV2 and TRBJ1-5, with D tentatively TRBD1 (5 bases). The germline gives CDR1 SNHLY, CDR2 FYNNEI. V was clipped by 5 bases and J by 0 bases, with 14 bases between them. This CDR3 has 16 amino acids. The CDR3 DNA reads TGTGCCAGCAGTCCGGGACGAGCAGTTAGCAATCAGCCCCAGCATTCT. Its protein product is CASSPGRAVSNQPQHS.